Listed below are T cell receptor beta chains from one sample, sequenced in a study of shared T cell receptors in the human thymus. The protocol was immunoSEQ multiplex PCR, while the TCRdb copy is restricted to in-frame clones and leaves out a portion. The top ten hold more than 0.008% of the sample, which has about 730,000 clones, approximately 85% seen once. This sample also appeared in a second study, on human thymus T cells.

The material sequenced was thymocytes. All receptors derive from a girl less than two years old with a congenital heart defect. The CDR3 runs from the conserved cysteine through the conserved F or W. Each record gives: CDR3 protein, CDR3 DNA, CDR3 length, clone size, D gene, J gene, V gene. D genes are given only for firm matches. Rows give clone size only sometimes, using once, few, many, or a class for an expanded clone.

CDR3 protein: CASSPFKEGELFF
CDR3 DNA: TGCGCCAGCAGCCCGTTTAAGGAGGGGGAGCTGTTTTTT
CDR3 length: 13
clone size: once
D gene: NA
J gene: TRBJ2-2
V gene: TRBV4-1

CDR3 protein: CASSQIPIQGTSYEQYF
CDR3 DNA: TGCGCCAGCAGCCAGATCCCGATCCAGGGTACCTCCTACGAGCAGTACTTC
CDR3 length: 17
clone size: NA
D gene: NA
J gene: TRBJ2-7
V gene: TRBV4-3

CDR3 protein: CASSLGQGEDGYTF
CDR3 DNA: TGTGCCAGCAGCTTGGGACAGGGAGAGGATGGCTACACCTTC
CDR3 length: 14
clone size: once
D gene: TRBD1
J gene: TRBJ1-2
V gene: TRBV5-4

CDR3 protein: CASSLGLADGSYEQYF
CDR3 DNA: TGTGCCAGCAGCTTGGGCCTAGCGGACGGCTCCTACGAGCAGTACTTC
CDR3 length: 16
clone size: NA
D gene: TRBD2
J gene: TRBJ2-7
V gene: TRBV5-6

CDR3 protein: CASSYTSGDEETQYF
CDR3 DNA: TGTGCCAGCAGTTACACTAGCGGGGACGAAGAGACCCAGTACTTC
CDR3 length: 15
clone size: NA
D gene: TRBD2
J gene: TRBJ2-5
V gene: TRBV28

CDR3 protein: CASSSRERGGYTF
CDR3 DNA: TGTGCCAGCAGTTCCAGGGAACGAGGTGGCTACACCTTC
CDR3 length: 13
clone size: NA
D gene: NA
J gene: TRBJ1-2
V gene: TRBV6-5

CDR3 protein: CASSYRVSPAYGYTF
CDR3 DNA: TGTGCCAGCAGCTACAGGGTGTCGCCAGCGTATGGCTACACCTTC
CDR3 length: 15
clone size: NA
D gene: NA
J gene: TRBJ1-2
V gene: TRBV7-2

CDR3 protein: CASSPTLLVDSNYGYTF
CDR3 DNA: TGCGCCAGCAGCCCCACGTTACTCGTGGACAGTAACTATGGCTACACCTTC
CDR3 length: 17
clone size: few
D gene: NA
J gene: TRBJ1-2
V gene: TRBV4-1

CDR3 protein: CASSEVDREPNAISGNTIYF
CDR3 DNA: TGTGCCAGCAGTGAAGTTGACCGGGAGCCTAATGCAATCTCTGGAAACACCATATATTTT
CDR3 length: 20
clone size: few
D gene: NA
J gene: TRBJ1-3
V gene: TRBV6-1

CDR3 protein: CASSLQGGLWGNEQFF
CDR3 DNA: TGCGCCAGCAGCCTACAGGGGGGACTTTGGGGCAATGAGCAGTTCTTC
CDR3 length: 16
clone size: NA
D gene: TRBD1
J gene: TRBJ2-1
V gene: TRBV4-1

CDR3 protein: CASSLGSGLVVETQYF
CDR3 DNA: TGCGCCAGCAGCTTGGGGTCGGGACTAGTGGTTGAGACCCAGTACTTC
CDR3 length: 16
clone size: NA
D gene: TRBD2
J gene: TRBJ2-5
V gene: TRBV5-1

CDR3 protein: CASSTGTGKYEQYF
CDR3 DNA: TGTGCCAGCAGTACCGGGACAGGGAAATACGAGCAGTACTTC
CDR3 length: 14
clone size: NA
D gene: TRBD1
J gene: TRBJ2-7
V gene: TRBV5-6

CDR3 protein: CASSYPRGSYNEQFF
CDR3 DNA: TGTGCCAGCAGTTACCCCAGGGGCAGCTACAATGAGCAGTTCTTC
CDR3 length: 15
clone size: NA
D gene: NA
J gene: TRBJ2-1
V gene: TRBV6-5

CDR3 protein: CASSSLKGFSGNTIYF
CDR3 DNA: TGTGCCAGCAGTTCTTTAAAGGGGTTCTCTGGAAACACCATATATTTT
CDR3 length: 16
clone size: NA
D gene: NA
J gene: TRBJ1-3
V gene: TRBV6-5

CDR3 protein: CASSRQGNTGELFF
CDR3 DNA: TGTGCCAGCAGCCGACAGGGGAACACCGGGGAGCTGTTTTTT
CDR3 length: 14
clone size: NA
D gene: TRBD1
J gene: TRBJ2-2
V gene: TRBV11-2

CDR3 protein: CASRRTGNYGYTF
CDR3 DNA: TGTGCCAGCAGGAGGACAGGGAACTATGGCTACACCTTC
CDR3 length: 13
clone size: NA
D gene: TRBD1
J gene: TRBJ1-2
V gene: TRBV5-6

CDR3 protein: CASSSHLAGGHRDEQYF
CDR3 DNA: TGCGCCAGCAGCTCCCACCTAGCGGGGGGCCACCGAGACGAGCAGTACTTC
CDR3 length: 17
clone size: NA
D gene: TRBD2
J gene: TRBJ2-7
V gene: TRBV5-1

CDR3 protein: CASSDHPGYEQYF
CDR3 DNA: TGTGCCAGCAGTGATCATCCAGGCTACGAGCAGTACTTC
CDR3 length: 13
clone size: NA
D gene: NA
J gene: TRBJ2-7
V gene: TRBV6-4

CDR3 protein: CASSHGQGAALPSHTGELFF
CDR3 DNA: TGTGCCAGCAGCCACGGACAGGGGGCGGCTCTGCCCTCACACACCGGGGAGCTGTTTTTT
CDR3 length: 20
clone size: NA
D gene: TRBD1
J gene: TRBJ2-2
V gene: TRBV14